This TCR beta chain was captured by sequencing in a study of vaccination and CD4 T cells after COVID-19. Study overall: Six males and four females constituted the convalescent cohort, two of whom were Hispanic.

With the Oncomine TCR Beta short-read assay, DNA from cultured CD4+ T cells was sequenced. Researchers extracted genomic DNA from CD4+ T cells that had been cultured. TCRdb processed the PCR reads anew with MiXCR; each CDR3 protein has one entry. The data contain roughly 17,000 distinct CDR3 sequences, around 50% of them singletons. Treatment: roughly ten-day PBMC culture with coronavirus spike peptide pools or control peptides (ViraFEST assay). Notes on this clonotype: Its antigen remains unknown.

The sample was CD4+ T cells from blood, cultured in vitro. The source is a human donor who had recovered from COVID-19.

CDR3 DNA sequence: TGTGCCAGTACCGGGACAGACACTTATAGCAATCAGCCCCAGCATTTT. It specifies CASTGTDTYSNQPQHF. This chain links TRBV19 with TRBJ1-5; 7 nucleotides match TRBD1. CDR3 length equals 16 residues. Germline CDR1 reads LNHDA; CDR2 reads SQIVND (reference sequence). Trimming at V came to 7 bases and at J to 0 bases, leaving 9 bases not matched to a gene.